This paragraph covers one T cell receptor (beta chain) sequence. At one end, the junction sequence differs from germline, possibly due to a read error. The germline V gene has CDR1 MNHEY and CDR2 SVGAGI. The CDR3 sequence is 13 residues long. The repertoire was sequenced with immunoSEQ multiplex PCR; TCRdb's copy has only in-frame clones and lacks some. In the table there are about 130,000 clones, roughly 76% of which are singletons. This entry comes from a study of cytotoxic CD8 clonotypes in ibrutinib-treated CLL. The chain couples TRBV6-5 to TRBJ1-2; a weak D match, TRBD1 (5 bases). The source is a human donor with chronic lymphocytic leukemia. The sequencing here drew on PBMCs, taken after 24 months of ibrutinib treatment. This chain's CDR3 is CASSYPGAAGCTF. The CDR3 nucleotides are TGTGCCAGCAGTTACCCCGGGGCGGCTGGCTGCACCTTC.